The entry below describes one T cell receptor beta chain. Its antigen remains unidentified. Base quality data are lacking; no much larger clone is found one base away. To prepare the library, the immunoSEQ multiplex PCR assay was applied. For the multiplex PCR, a mixture combining 60 forward primers for TCR Vbeta segments and 13 reverse primers for TCR Jbeta segments was used. Amplification of the CDR3 region of rearranged TCR beta genes was performed with a multiplex PCR assay on genomic DNA. Amplified TCR beta libraries were sequenced as 87-base-pair reads on the Illumina HiSeq System. The authors processed their data as follows. In a later analysis, some 80 million unique TCR beta chains were counted across the roughly 700 repertoires, and approximately 11 million of these chains were shared by at least two donors. Raw reads were error-corrected and collapsed into unique sequences with a nearest-neighbor algorithm that merged closely related sequences to remove PCR and sequencing errors. To assign V, D and J gene segments, CDR3 sequences were aligned to IMGT reference sequences. Each retained sequence needed at least a six-nucleotide match to both a V gene segment and a J gene segment. A rearrangement was called productive if the CDR3 had no stop codons and remained in frame with V and J, and every other rearrangement was called non-productive. CDR3 was defined by IMGT convention, running from the second conserved V-encoded cysteine to the conserved J-encoded phenylalanine. The earlier analysis of about 560 of the donors excluded any sequence lacking an unambiguous match to a single V gene segment. In an earlier analysis of a few hundred of the donors, a V segment was called functional when productive rearrangements were above 56.7%, and segregating when the standard deviation between donors exceeded 5%. A statistical classification framework was built for diagnosing cytomegalovirus status from the catalog of TCR beta chain sequences. In a later analysis, TCR nucleotide sequences were compared against IMGT/GENE-DB human TR gene sequences so that V and J genes could be assigned. The TCRdist pipeline was used in a later analysis to assign CDR3 sequences and most-parsimonious VDJ recombination scenarios. In a later analysis, each TCR beta chain was defined by its CDR3 amino acid sequence together with its V-gene family, and reads lacking a unique V-gene family were excluded. In a later analysis, 500 to 650 highly shared, low-generation-probability nucleotide sequences were removed to address suspected cross-contamination and a sequencing artifact. A later analysis calculated a clonal expansion index for each public chain from normalized within-repertoire ranks of inferred template counts. In a later analysis, generation probabilities were computed using a VDJ recombination model fitted to out-of-frame rearrangements, and the results were checked against IGoR. In a later analysis, TCR-TCR, TCR-HLA and TCR-CMV co-occurrence was scored with hypergeometric tests, and a repertoire-size bias correction was applied to TCR pairs. In a later analysis, false discovery rates were estimated by permuting HLA or CMV assignments 20 times. In a later analysis, co-occurring TCRs were grouped with DBSCAN, and TCRdist sequence similarity was added when clustering was performed within HLA-allele-positive subsets. Repertoires with fewer than 30,000 or more than 120,000 public chains, plus five repertoires with anomalous nucleotide sharing, were excluded from co-occurrence clustering. TCRdb re-hosts the immuneACCESS table, in-frame sequences only. Its copies lack some clones; in the studies checked, an unresolved V gene accounts for under half of them, and the cause for the rest is not known. The V and J calls and clone size were taken over from that table, and D and trimming were inferred from the DNA. In all, the sample holds more than 95,000 clones, and approximately 78% of those were seen once. The ten largest clones represent 1.1% of the sample.

The data stem from a study of cytomegalovirus exposure and HLA in healthy donors (dated by TCRdb to the late 2010s). Turning to the overall study: An earlier analysis of some 600 of the donors reported under 300 Gb of sequence data and around 100 million unique TCR beta sequences obtained from roughly 180 million T cells. A later analysis re-analyzed previously published TCR beta repertoires from approximately 670 donors and added high-resolution HLA genotyping to study TCR occurrence patterns. An early release covering roughly 640 HLA-typed donors comprised about 320 gigabases of sequencing data and 65 million to 100 million unique TCR sequences. The study aimed to test whether signatures of past pathogen exposure could be identified by cataloging public T cell receptors. The later analysis used no new phenotypic data to find candidate immune exposures, relying instead on TCR beta sequences and their occurrence across donors. The study combined high-throughput TCR immunosequencing, statistical association of individual TCRs with disease status, and machine learning to predict cytomegalovirus infection status. Every discovery cohort repertoire had been produced on one sequencing platform. The study used immunosequencing to profile the T cell repertoires of about 670 subjects and linked those repertoires to cytomegalovirus serostatus. Typing coverage varied by locus: about 620-630 donors for A, B, C, DRB1 and DQB1; 522 for DQA1; nearly 610 for DPA1; 400 to 480 for DPB1. In a later genetic analysis, genome-wide SNP genotypes for about 60% of the 666 donors were used, and that subset was treated as a discovery cohort. On average, around 200,000 unique TCR beta nucleotide sequences were sequenced per donor among roughly 430 genotyped donors of the cohort, with around 19% of those sequences being non-productive. HLA typing included class I and class II loci at four-digit resolution. Of the 300 to 450 genotyped donors, approximately 83% fell in the genetic ancestry cluster associated with self-reported Caucasian donors. Alongside the repertoire data, information on donor age, sex, ethnicity and CMV serostatus was compiled. To decide whether each TCR beta V gene segment behaved as functional or pseudogenic, an earlier analysis of some 580 of the donors relied on high-throughput TCR beta sequencing. A handful of DR-DQ haplotypes were handled as single units for association and clustering because linkage in the cohort was strong. In addition to the first cohort of approximately 670 subjects, a separate validation cohort of 120 different subjects was used.

CDR1 and CDR2 are read off the germline V gene as SGHAT and FQNNGV. The CDR3 covers 14 residues, taking in both the cysteine and the phenylalanine. The only DNA kept is the CDR3, 42 bases in frame from the first base. V is clipped by 3 bases and J by 12 bases, and the sequence between their germline boundaries is 18 bases long. What the work shows at the level of the full study, not this receptor alone: Most CMV-associated TCR beta chains appeared to be HLA-restricted in a later analysis, and the HLA associations seemed to be driven largely by CMV exposure. Compared with the roughly 700-donor mean, donors in an Asian-associated ancestry cluster had fewer N-insertions in productive TCRs, according to a later genetic analysis. For the cohort, immune exposure information was limited to CMV serostatus. In an earlier analysis of approximately 590 of the donors, most TCR beta V segments appeared in productive rearrangements about 90% or about 30% of the time, broadly matching IMGT annotations. Several of the top co-occurrence clusters appeared to be linked to parvovirus B19, influenza, CMV and Epstein-Barr virus, according to a later analysis. Because the 87-base-pair reads could not distinguish some IMGT-functional V segments, including TRBV6-2 and TRBV6-3, those segments were excluded. Correlated functional status among segregating V segments might reflect linkage disequilibrium, but an unknown experimental factor could not be ruled out. The cohort was sequenced for TCR beta chains only, and without alpha or paired-chain data the features that could be detected were limited. The classifier was reported to diagnose cytomegalovirus status with high specificity and sensitivity in both the original and validation cohorts. Because counts were too low, about 17 rarely observed V segments, including chromosome 9 orphons, were excluded from the earlier analysis of fewer than 650 of the donors. When HLA alleles, especially DR and DQ, strongly co-occurred, TCR associations were difficult to assign to individual alleles. A later analysis associated about 16,000 TCR beta sequences with specific HLA alleles at a false discovery rate of 0.05. A further reported finding was that TCR beta sequences accurately predicted the HLA-A and HLA-B alleles for most subjects in the first cohort. According to a later analysis, TCR association rates differed among HLA loci, with DRB1 alleles showing the most associated TCRs and HLA-C alleles showing the fewest. Presence/absence analyses assumed roughly uniform sequencing depth across donors, an assumption that may not hold. In vitro tests confirmed that a few of the cytomegalovirus-associated TCR beta chains recognize cytomegalovirus antigens. A cluster of highly shared sequence variants was judged likely to represent a technical artifact of the sequencing pipeline. A later analysis found that HLA-associated TCR beta chains were more clonally expanded and had lower generation probabilities than equally common non-associated chains. The study listed approximately 150 TCR beta chains as associated with cytomegalovirus. Across donors, most TCR sequences were observed very rarely, whereas some public TCRs were present in many individuals. According to the authors, the approach could potentially be generalized to other disease states and immunological phenotypes. Because HLA typing was missing for some donors at each locus, association tests included only the typed subset. A later genetic analysis associated a missense DCLRE1C variant with V-gene and J-gene trimming of TCR beta chains, and an independent cohort replicated the association.

In total, approximately 690 healthy bone marrow donors made up the cohort. Cohort members were all nominally healthy when sampled, although unrecorded immune exposures were likely present. The donor tested CMV seronegative, placing the donor among the 350 to 400 seronegative members of the cohort. A peripheral blood sample was provided by each donor, and peripheral blood mononuclear cells were used for TCR beta sequencing. Genomic DNA was extracted from the blood cell samples with the Qiagen DNeasy Blood Extraction Kit. This receptor was identified in a woman in her twenties or thirties in good health and CMV-seronegative. Material for sequencing was PBMCs. The rearrangement joined TRBV11-2 to TRBJ2-1; a tentative D match to TRBD1 spans 6 bases. CDR3 region: CASSLVGQSVLQFF. The DNA sequence is given as TGTGCCAGCAGCTTGGTAGGACAGTCGGTGTTGCAGTTCTTC.